The 30 T cell receptor beta chains listed next were all sequenced from one sample in a study of blood T cell repertoires in COVID-19 (TCRdb year 2020). Library preparation employed the immunoSEQ multiplex PCR assay. The table comes from immuneACCESS by way of TCRdb, which keeps in-frame sequences with V and J called. Part of the clones is missing from these tables; in studies checked, under half for an unresolved V gene and the rest for unknown reasons. Within this sample are 150,000 to 200,000 clones, with more than 85% of them counted one time only. In total, the top ten clones hold 0.95% to 1.5% of the sample. Source material: PBMCs or T cells enriched from blood (not recorded which). Every receptor here comes from a human donor with acute COVID-19. The donor label of this sample is uncertain.

The chain combines TRBV5-8 with TRBJ2-7, with a possible D match to TRBD2 (6 bases). Germline lookup yields CDR1 SGHTS and CDR2 YDEGEE. The ends were cut back, 4 bases at V and 4 bases at J, with 18 bases in the middle. This CDR3 has 15 residues. CDR3 region: CASSPARGGIYEQYF. CDR3 nucleotide sequence: TGTGCCAGCAGCCCCGCTCGTGGGGGGATTTACGAGCAGTACTTC.

The V and J genes are TRBV19 and TRBJ1-2; TRBD1 matches 10 bases. Germline-derived CDR1 and CDR2 are LNHDA and SQIVND (reference sequence). V lost 7 bases to trimming and J lost 5 bases; unmatched junction nucleotides: 4. The CDR3 spans 13 residues. The CDR3 spells CASTTGGSYGYTF. CDR3 DNA: TGTGCCAGTACGACAGGGGGCTCTTATGGCTACACCTTC.

This clone was recorded a few times. The chain has TRBV7-9 and TRBJ2-3; no clear D gene. Trimming stripped 4 bases from V and 0 bases from J, with 11 bases between. The CDR3 is made up of 15 amino acids. Germline assignment: CDR1 SEHNR and CDR2 FQNEAQ (reference sequence). The CDR3 coding sequence is TGTGCCAGCAGCTCCAGGATTCCTAGCACAGATACGCAGTATTTT. This sequence encodes CASSSRIPSTDTQYF. Full variable domain (missing parts from reference TRBV7-9 and TRBJ2-3): DTGVSQNPRHKITKRGQNVTFRCDPISEHNRLYWYRQTLGQGPEFLTYFQNEAQLEKSRLLSDRFSAERPKGSFSTLEIQRTEQGDSAMYLCASSSRIPSTDTQYFGPGTRLTVL.

This chain joins TRBV7-6 and TRBJ2-7; 7 nucleotides align to TRBD1. The CDR3 sequence is 12 residues long. With 5 bases clipped from V and 6 bases from J, the junction kept 4 bases outside the gene matches. Germline CDR1 SGHVS, CDR2 FNYEAQ. The CDR3 is CASSRTGAEQYF. The CDR3 coding sequence is TGTGCCAGCAGCCGAACAGGGGCCGAGCAGTACTTC.

The J gene is TRBJ2-2, the V gene TRBV5-6, with D unresolved. The CDR3 covers 12 residues. Trimming pared 2 bases from V and 7 bases from J, leaving 6 bases between. Per the germline V gene, CDR1 is SGHDT and CDR2 is YYEEEE. CDR3 residues: CASSFASGELFF. As DNA, the CDR3 is TGTGCCAGCAGCTTCGCCAGCGGGGAGCTGTTTTTT.

The chain carries TRBV3-1 (or the pseudogene TRBV3-2) and TRBJ1-2; no firm D call. V was pared by 7 bases and J by 7 bases, with 16 bases between. CDR3 length: 13 residues. Per the germline V gene, CDR1 is LGHDT and CDR2 is YNNKEL (reference sequence). The CDR3 region is CASIGRLGGGYTF. The CDR3, as DNA: TGTGCCAGCATTGGACGGCTAGGAGGTGGCTACACCTTC.

V is TRBV14 and J is TRBJ2-5, with 9 positions matching TRBD2. The CDR3 has 17 residues. CDR1 and CDR2 from the germline V gene are SGHDN and FVKESK. V lost 4 bases and J lost 2; bases outside the gene matches: 11. The CDR3 region is CASSPRVSGGWQETQYF. For the CDR3, the DNA is TGTGCCAGCAGCCCGAGAGTAAGCGGGGGGTGGCAAGAGACCCAGTACTTC.

J is TRBJ1-6 and V is TRBV9; 10 bases are a match to TRBD1. The germline V gene has CDR1 SGDLS and CDR2 YYNGEE. CDR3 length equals 15 residues. V lost 3 bases and J lost 6; bases outside the gene matches: 3. The CDR3 loop is CASSDRDRGNSPLHF. For the CDR3, the DNA is TGTGCCAGCAGCGACCGGGACAGGGGTAATTCACCCCTCCACTTT.

The V and J genes are TRBV9 and TRBJ2-1; TRBD2 might be the D (6 bases). The CDR3 runs 19 residues. Trimming cost V 0 bases and J 0 bases, with 19 bases left between them. Germline V lookup: CDR1 SGDLS, CDR2 YYNGEE. CDR3 DNA sequence: TGTGCCAGCAGCGTAGAAGTAGGAGGCGGGGCCTCCTCCTACAATGAGCAGTTCTTC. It codes for CASSVEVGGGASSYNEQFF. Based on the CDR3 plus reference TRBV9 and TRBJ2-1, the full variable domain is DSGVTQTPKHLITATGQRVTLRCSPRSGDLSVYWYQQSLDQGLQFLIQYYNGEERAKGNILERFSAQQFPDLHSELNLSSLELGDSALYFCASSVEVGGGASSYNEQFFGPGTRLTVL.

This sequence joins TRBV4-1 and TRBJ1-2, with 7 bases aligning to TRBD1. In germline, CDR1 is MGHRA, CDR2 YSYEKL. The CDR3 extends over 18 amino acids. Trimming removed 1 base from V and 5 bases from J; junction bases left unmatched: 16. This CDR3 reads CASSQGLQTGQLGYGYTF. As DNA, the CDR3 is TGCGCCAGCAGCCAAGGTCTACAGACAGGGCAATTGGGGTATGGCTACACCTTC.

CDR3 sequence reads: CASSQEDRGYEQYF. CDR3 bases: TGCGCCAGCAGCCAAGAGGACAGGGGCTACGAGCAGTACTTC. This chain connects TRBV4-1 to TRBJ2-7; 9 bases map to TRBD1. The CDR3 is 14 amino acids. Trimming removed 0 bases from V and 3 bases from J; junction bases left unmatched: 0. The V gene's germline CDR1 is MGHRA and CDR2 YSYEKL.

The DNA of the CDR3 is TGTGCCAGCAGTTACCCGATGGGCCCCGGGGCCAACGTCCTGACTTTC. Its protein product is CASSYPMGPGANVLTF. V gene TRBV6-2 or TRBV6-3 combines with J gene TRBJ2-6; D gene uncertain. CDR3 length: 16 residues. V dropped 2 bases and J dropped 4 bases, with 12 bases sitting between them. The germline V gene encodes CDR1 MNHEY and CDR2 SVGEGT.

The rearrangement links TRBV19 to TRBJ1-1, with a tentative D call TRBD1 (6 bases). In germline, CDR1 is LNHDA, CDR2 SQIVND (reference sequence). The CDR3 covers 15 residues. Trimming stripped 10 bases from V and 1 base from J, with 19 bases between. CDR3 region: CATQTGTGKNTEAFF. The CDR3 bases are TGTGCCACCCAGACAGGTACAGGGAAGAACACTGAAGCTTTCTTT.

The rearrangement uses TRBV4-1 and TRBJ2-7, with 7 bases fitting TRBD1. Germline V gives CDR1 MGHRA, CDR2 YSYEKL. The V and J ends lost 1 base and 2 bases, in that order; junction bases with no gene match: 5. This CDR3 has 15 amino acids. The CDR3 sequence is CASSQGQGHTYEQYF. Written as DNA, the CDR3 is TGCGCCAGCAGCCAAGGACAGGGACACACCTACGAGCAGTACTTC.

The rearrangement uses TRBV5-6 and TRBJ1-5, with D possibly being TRBD1 (6 bases). Per germline, CDR1 SGHDT and CDR2 YYEEEE. The CDR3 length is 16 residues. The V end lost 2 bases, the J end lost 7 bases, and 19 bases lay between the germline ends. The CDR3, as DNA: TGTGCCAGCAGCTTTGGGGGCAGGGCTATTTCCCAGCCCCAGCATTTT. Amino acid sequence: CASSFGGRAISQPQHF.

This clone was seen only a few times. This chain links TRBV6-2 or TRBV6-3 with TRBJ2-5; D not resolved. The germline CDR1 and CDR2 sequences are MNHEY and SVGEGT. CDR3 length: 13 amino acids. V lost 4 bases, J lost 0 bases, and 6 bases lay in between. In nucleotides, the CDR3 is TGTGCCAGCAGTTTACAGTACCAAGAGACCCAGTACTTC. It codes for CASSLQYQETQYF.

The chain links TRBV6-5 to TRBJ1-2; D call uncertain. V was clipped by 10 bases and J by 6 bases, with 9 bases between them. From germline, CDR1 is MNHEY and CDR2 SVGAGI. The CDR3 is 10 residues long. In DNA, the CDR3 is TGTGCCACCGAACAGAATGGCTACACCTTC. This codes for CATEQNGYTF.

This clone showed up just once. This specimen includes other DNA sequences encoding the same CDR3. The V gene is TRBV2, the J gene TRBJ2-5; D perhaps matches TRBD2 (7 bases). The V gene lost 7 bases and the J gene lost 4 bases, with 10 bases spanning the gap. Germline V gives CDR1 SNHLY, CDR2 FYNNEI. The CDR3 length is 12 residues. CDR3 nucleotide sequence: TGTGCCAGCAAAGGGGGGGGAGAGACCCAGTACTTC. Its translation: CASKGGGETQYF.

This chain links TRBV30 with TRBJ1-5; D is uncertain. The V gene's germline CDR1 is GTSNPN and CDR2 SVGIG (reference sequence). Trimming cost V 0 bases and J 1 base, with 10 bases left between them. The CDR3 has 15 residues. CDR3 sequence reads: CAWSVPGGSNQPQHF. The CDR3 nucleotides read TGTGCCTGGAGTGTACCGGGAGGAAGCAATCAGCCCCAGCATTTT. Full variable domain (rest looked up from reference TRBV30 and TRBJ1-5): SQTIHQWPATLVQPVGSPLSLECTVEGTSNPNLYWYRQAAGRGLQLLFYSVGIGQISSEVPQNLSASRPQDRQFILSSKKLLLSDSGFYLCAWSVPGGSNQPQHFGDGTRLSIL.

The V and J genes are TRBV29-1 and TRBJ2-3; D ambiguous. Deletions cut 4 bases from V and 2 bases from J, with 13 bases between. CDR3 length: 14 residues. The V gene's germline CDR1 is SQVTM and CDR2 ANQGSEA. As DNA, the CDR3 is TGCAGCGTTGTAGGAGTACCCCTCACAGATACGCAGTATTTT. This gives the protein CSVVGVPLTDTQYF.

The chain combines TRBV19 with TRBJ1-1, with D possibly being TRBD1 (6 bases). V lost 6 bases to trimming and J lost 1 base, with 15 bases between them. Per germline, CDR1 LNHDA and CDR2 SQIVND (reference sequence). The CDR3 totals 15 residues. The CDR3 loop is CASRTGGSQNTEAFF. CDR3 DNA: TGTGCCAGTAGGACTGGGGGCAGTCAGAACACTGAAGCTTTCTTT.

This chain uses TRBV11-2 with TRBJ2-7; a possible D gene is TRBD2 (5 bases). CDR1 and CDR2 from the germline V gene are SGHAT and FQNNGV. V was pared by 0 bases and J by 2 bases, with 14 bases between. CDR3 length: 16 amino acids. The CDR3 bases are TGTGCCAGCAGCTTAGATCGGGGTTTCGGGACCTACGAGCAGTACTTC. Translating it yields CASSLDRGFGTYEQYF.

The chain links TRBV30 to TRBJ1-4; TRBD1 agrees at 8 bases. Germline CDR1 GTSNPN, CDR2 SVGIG (reference sequence). V gave up 0 bases and J gave up 7 bases; unmatched junction bases: 7. The CDR3 runs to 15 residues. CDR3 sequence reads: CAWSVQGGLSEKLFF. Written as DNA, the CDR3 is TGTGCCTGGAGTGTACAGGGGGGGTTGAGTGAAAAACTGTTTTTT. The full variable domain, with the rest looked up from reference TRBV30 and TRBJ1-4, is SQTIHQWPATLVQPVGSPLSLECTVEGTSNPNLYWYRQAAGRGLQLLFYSVGIGQISSEVPQNLSASRPQDRQFILSSKKLLLSDSGFYLCAWSVQGGLSEKLFFGSGTQLSVL.

The V and J genes are TRBV4-3 and TRBJ1-2, with D possibly TRBD1 on 6 matching bases. Per the germline V gene, CDR1 is LGHNA and CDR2 is YSLEER. With 0 bases removed from V and 8 bases from J, the gap between germline ends came to 13 bases. This CDR3 has 14 residues. The DNA of the CDR3 is TGCGCCAGCAGCCAAGATATAACAGGGCGCGGCTACACCTTC. Its protein is CASSQDITGRGYTF.

CDR3 amino acids: CASSQMSGGDYTF. The CDR3 coding sequence is TGTGCCAGCAGCCAGATGTCTGGGGGGGACTACACCTTC. The chain carries TRBV14 and TRBJ1-2, with D perhaps TRBD1 (5 bases). V lost 3 bases and J lost 10, with 15 bases in between. The CDR3 consists of 13 residues. Germline V gene sequence: CDR1 SGHDN, CDR2 FVKESK.

The V call is TRBV3-1 (or the pseudogene TRBV3-2), the J call TRBJ2-1, with 7 bases that match TRBD1. Losses at the gene ends were 1 base for V and 4 bases for J; bases not matched to a gene: 4. Germline V CDR1 and CDR2: LGHDT, YNNKEL (reference sequence). The CDR3 is 15 residues long. Here the CDR3 DNA reads TGTGCCAGCAGCCAAGGTACAGGGGTATACAATGAGCAGTTCTTC. It translates to CASSQGTGVYNEQFF.

This clone came up once. V usage is TRBV7-2 and J usage is TRBJ2-1, with 8 positions matching TRBD2. The length of the CDR3 is 16 residues. CDR1 and CDR2 from the germline V gene are SGHTA and FQGNSA. J gave up 2 bases and V 5 bases, and 8 bases lay outside the gene matches. CDR3 sequence: CASSVSGGIPYNEQFF. The CDR3 region has the DNA TGTGCCAGCAGCGTAAGCGGGGGAATCCCCTACAATGAGCAGTTCTTC.

Judged by abundance, this clone is medium-sized. The chain has TRBV7-9 and TRBJ1-2; 7 bases match TRBD1. V lost 2 bases, J lost 4 bases, and 10 bases stayed unmatched. The CDR3 has 16 residues. Per the germline V gene, CDR1 is SEHNR and CDR2 is FQNEAQ (reference sequence). CDR3 amino acids: CASSLSLEGAGYGYTF. CDR3 in DNA: TGTGCCAGCAGCTTATCCCTCGAGGGGGCTGGCTATGGCTACACCTTC.

The CDR3 DNA follows: TGTGCCAGCAGCTTATCACGCCCAGGGACAGGGATCGAAAAACTGTTTTTT. This sequence encodes CASSLSRPGTGIEKLFF. The J gene is TRBJ1-4, the V gene TRBV7-8; 9 nucleotides match TRBD1. In germline, CDR1 is SGHVS, CDR2 FQNEAQ. The CDR3 consists of 17 residues. V lost 2 bases and J lost 8; bases outside the gene matches: 12.

The rearrangement links TRBV15 to TRBJ1-4; 7 positions match TRBD1. Trimming took 3 bases from V and 5 from J; bases not matched to a gene: 9. The germline CDR1 and CDR2 sequences are LNHNV and YYDKDF (reference sequence). The CDR3 is 16 amino acids. The CDR3 nucleotides read TGTGCCACCAGCAGTGTGAAGGGACAGAGGAATGAAAAACTGTTTTTT. This sequence encodes CATSSVKGQRNEKLFF. Complete variable domain (other parts from reference TRBV15 and TRBJ1-4): DAMVIQNPRYQVTQFGKPVTLSCSQTLNHNVMYWYQQKSSQAPKLLFHYYDKDFNNEADTPDNFQSRRPNTSFCFLDIRSPGLGDTAMYLCATSSVKGQRNEKLFFGSGTQLSVL.